This T cell receptor beta chain was obtained from a study of cytomegalovirus exposure and HLA in healthy donors. About the study: Within the Caucasian-associated ancestry cluster were around 81% of the roughly 430 genotyped donors.

The study, taken as a whole, reports: Common viral pathogens seemed to be connected with several of the most significant clusters, according to a later analysis. Most CMV-associated TCR beta chains appeared HLA-restricted in a later analysis.

The ends lost 8 bases at V and 3 bases at J; junction bases unmatched: 5. Germline V gives CDR1 LNHDA, CDR2 SQIVND (reference sequence). The CDR3 extends over 13 amino acids. Vbeta (60) and Jbeta (13) primers were used in the PCR. The data were produced by immunoSEQ multiplex PCR, yet TCRdb's version contains in-frame clones alone and is incomplete. The repertoire holds roughly 120,000 clones, roughly 14% seen once, with over 1.5% in the top ten. In regard to this clone: Its antigen is undetermined.

This rearrangement joins TRBV19 to TRBJ2-7, with 9 bases identical to TRBD1. The source is a woman between 18 and 29 years old in good health and CMV-seronegative. The sequenced sample consisted of PBMCs. The CDR3 coding sequence is TGTGCCAGTGCCGGGACAGGGATCTACGAGCAGTACTTC. As protein: CASAGTGIYEQYF.